This passage covers 13 T cell receptor beta chains from one sample sequenced in a study of PD-L1 blockade in urothelial cancer. Time point given: peripheral blood 6 weeks after treatment start. The repertoire was sequenced with immunoSEQ multiplex PCR; TCRdb's copy has only in-frame clones and lacks some. Here the sample spans about 41,000 clones, approximately 85% being singletons. This material consisted of PBMCs, taken around atezolizumab (anti-PD-L1) treatment. Receptors originate from a man between 65 and 85 years old with urothelial cancer.

This chain links TRBV6-1 with TRBJ1-1; D uncertain. This CDR3 spans 11 amino acids. The V and J ends lost 2 bases and 9 bases respectively, with 7 bases between them. From germline, CDR1 is MNHNS and CDR2 SASEGT. CDR3 amino acids: CASSEWSKAFF. CDR3 sequence (DNA): TGTGCCAGCAGTGAATGGAGCAAAGCTTTCTTT.

The J gene is TRBJ2-1, the V gene TRBV2, with TRBD2 identical over 9 bases. Germline CDR1 reads SNHLY; CDR2 reads FYNNEI. The CDR3 sequence is 15 residues long. The junction had 3 bases not matched to a gene; V was cut back by 6 bases and J by 0 bases. As DNA, the CDR3 is TGTGCCAGCAGGCAGACTAGCGGCTCCTACAATGAGCAGTTCTTC. Translation gives CASRQTSGSYNEQFF. Full variable domain (missing parts from reference TRBV2 and TRBJ2-1): EPEVTQTPSHQVTQMGQEVILRCVPISNHLYFYWYRQILGQKVEFLVSFYNNEISEKSEIFDDQFSVERPDGSNFTLKIRSTKLEDSAMYFCASRQTSGSYNEQFFGPGTRLTVL.

This sequence joins TRBV9 and TRBJ2-2, with 9 bases fitting TRBD2. Trimming removed 4 bases from V and 1 base from J; junction bases left unmatched: 2. Germline V gene lookup returns CDR1 SGDLS and CDR2 YYNGEE. The CDR3 totals 15 residues. The CDR3 sequence is CASSISGGNTGELFF. The DNA for the CDR3 is TGTGCCAGCAGCATTAGCGGGGGGAACACCGGGGAGCTGTTTTTT.

This clone was recorded a few times. The chain is built from TRBV9 and TRBJ2-2; a possible D gene is TRBD1 (6 bases). CDR3 length: 16 residues. The germline V gene has CDR1 SGDLS and CDR2 YYNGEE. V lost 0 bases and J lost 6, with 15 bases in between. The CDR3 sequence is CASSVGSWGRAGELFF. CDR3 sequence (DNA): TGTGCCAGCAGCGTAGGATCGTGGGGGCGCGCCGGGGAGCTGTTTTTT. The full variable domain, its missing parts supplied by reference TRBV9 and TRBJ2-2, is DSGVTQTPKHLITATGQRVTLRCSPRSGDLSVYWYQQSLDQGLQFLIQYYNGEERAKGNILERFSAQQFPDLHSELNLSSLELGDSALYFCASSVGSWGRAGELFFGEGSRLTVL.

The chain carries TRBV27 and TRBJ2-1, with 8 bases fitting TRBD2. V was pared by 5 bases and J by 10 bases, with 13 bases of the junction left unmatched. The CDR3 extends over 15 amino acids. CDR1 is MNHEY, CDR2 SMNVEV, per germline (reference sequence). The CDR3 spells CASSPRREGPGEQFF. The CDR3 region has the DNA TGTGCCAGCAGTCCCCGACGGGAGGGCCCAGGGGAGCAGTTCTTC.

This sequence joins TRBV30 and TRBJ1-1; no clear D. Trimming took off 0 bases at V and 0 bases at J, with 5 bases between the two ends. The CDR3 covers 13 residues. Per the germline V gene, CDR1 is GTSNPN and CDR2 is SVGIG (reference sequence). The CDR3 sequence is CAWSVQVNTEAFF. DNA of the CDR3: TGTGCCTGGAGTGTACAAGTGAACACTGAAGCTTTCTTT.

This chain connects TRBV11-2 to TRBJ2-1; D is perhaps TRBD2 (6 bases). The V end lost 1 base, the J end lost 4 bases, and 11 bases lay between the germline ends. Germline CDR1 and CDR2: SGHAT and FQNNGV. CDR3 length: 15 amino acids. The chain's CDR3 is CASSLGAGRYNEQFF. The CDR3, as DNA: TGTGCCAGCAGCTTAGGGGCGGGAAGATACAATGAGCAGTTCTTC.

This chain links TRBV4-1 with TRBJ1-3, with 9 positions matching TRBD1. CDR1 is MGHRA and CDR2 is YSYEKL in the germline V gene. The junction had 4 bases not matched to a gene; V was cut back by 0 bases and J by 1 base. The CDR3 sequence is 17 residues long. CDR3 DNA sequence: TGCGCCAGCAGCCAAGATACAGGGGGCCTTTCTGGAAACACCATATATTTT. Translating gives CASSQDTGGLSGNTIYF.

This chain links TRBV28 with TRBJ2-2; D might be TRBD1 (7 bases). CDR3 size: 16 residues. Looked up from germline, CDR1 is MDHEN and CDR2 is SYDVKM. V was shortened by 1 base and J by 7 bases, with 16 bases between the two germline ends. The CDR3 is CASSLLSPGGLGELFF. The CDR3 DNA is TGTGCCAGCAGTTTATTATCGCCAGGGGGACTCGGGGAGCTGTTTTTT.

This CDR3 is CSVPGGLAGANEQYF. The CDR3 DNA reads TGCAGCGTCCCCGGCGGGCTAGCGGGAGCCAACGAGCAGTACTTC. This sequence joins TRBV29-1 and TRBJ2-7; 10 nucleotides line up with TRBD2. The trim removed 6 bases at V and 5 bases at J, leaving 13 bases unmatched. Per the germline V gene, CDR1 is SQVTM and CDR2 is ANQGSEA. The CDR3 has 15 amino acids.

J is TRBJ1-1 and V is TRBV2; D not certain. Trimming took 7 bases from V and 0 from J, leaving 9 bases between them. Germline values: CDR1 SNHLY, CDR2 FYNNEI. The CDR3 totals 13 residues. The CDR3 sequence is CASIPTLNTEAFF. In nucleotides, the CDR3 is TGTGCCAGCATCCCGACTTTGAACACTGAAGCTTTCTTT.

This clone was detected only a few times. The chain links TRBV29-1 to TRBJ2-1; TRBD2 aligns across 7 bases. The V segment lost 8 bases and the J segment 1 base; nucleotides outside the gene matches: 8. CDR3 size: 14 residues. In germline, CDR1 is SQVTM, CDR2 ANQGSEA. The CDR3 region is CSSYRAGSYNEQFF. The CDR3 DNA follows: TGCAGCTCTTACCGAGCGGGATCCTACAATGAGCAGTTCTTC.

The rearrangement joins TRBV18 to TRBJ1-1, with D maybe TRBD1 (6 bases). V gave up 1 base and J gave up 1 base, with 10 bases separating them. Germline V gene sequence: CDR1 KGHSH, CDR2 LQKENI. CDR3 length equals 15 residues. The CDR3 nucleotides read TGTGCCAGCTCACCACTTCAGGGGCGGAACACTGAAGCTTTCTTT. The encoded protein is CASSPLQGRNTEAFF.